The 11 T cell receptor beta chains below were found in one sample sequenced in a study of T cells in tumors and immune-related adverse events (dated by TCRdb to 2020 to 2023). The label giving this sample's treatment or condition can be read as: nivolumab (PD-1 blockade) given before sampling. Library creation used the immunoSEQ multiplex PCR assay. As stored in TCRdb, this immuneACCESS dataset retains in-frame rearrangements with V and J assigned. A fraction of the clones does not appear; measured against another copy, unresolved V genes explain less than half of the discrepancy, and the remainder lacks a known reason. In all, the sample holds more than 20,000 clones, and 80% to 95% of those were seen once. The top ten clonotypes cover around 1.3% of the sample. Sequenced here: lymph node tissue, sampled from a patient treated with anti-PD-1 therapy. Source of these receptors: a female donor with metastatic renal cell carcinoma.

The V gene is TRBV29-1, the J gene TRBJ2-3, with 7 bases lining up with TRBD1. With V trimmed by 2 bases and J by 1 base, 0 bases remained unmatched. The CDR3 contains 13 residues. Germline-derived CDR1 and CDR2 are SQVTM and ANQGSEA. In nucleotides, the CDR3 is TGCAGCGTTGAAACAGGGGGCACAGATACGCAGTATTTT. Residues: CSVETGGTDTQYF.

V is TRBV7-8 and J is TRBJ1-1, with D maybe TRBD1 (5 bases). With 0 bases removed from V and 2 bases from J, the gap between germline ends came to 13 bases. Germline CDR1 SGHVS, CDR2 FQNEAQ. The CDR3 spans 16 residues. CDR3 residues: CASSLALLGANTEAFF. The CDR3 DNA reads as TGTGCCAGCAGCTTAGCTCTTCTAGGGGCCAACACTGAAGCTTTCTTT.

The J gene is TRBJ1-1, the V gene TRBV5-1, with 7 positions matching TRBD1. Germline trimming cut 1 base from V and 0 bases from J; bases unmatched to any gene: 12. CDR1 SGHRS and CDR2 YFSETQ come from the germline V gene. The CDR3 totals 18 residues. CDR3: CASSLSPPGTDMNTEAFF. CDR3 bases: TGCGCCAGCAGCTTGTCCCCCCCTGGGACAGATATGAACACTGAAGCTTTCTTT. The entire variable domain, with the rest obtained from reference TRBV5-1 and TRBJ1-1, is as follows: KAGVTQTPRYLIKTRGQQVTLSCSPISGHRSVSWYQQTPGQGLQFLFEYFSETQRNKGNFPGRFSGRQFSNSRSEMNVSTLELGDSALYLCASSLSPPGTDMNTEAFFGQGTRLTVV.

The chain links TRBV7-9 to TRBJ2-1, with 7 bases that match TRBD1. Unmatched junction bases numbered 9, after V lost 4 bases and J lost 0 bases. The CDR3 is 17 residues long. Germline V gene data show CDR1 as SEHNR and CDR2 as FQNEAQ (reference sequence). CDR3 protein: CASSSSSGQRSYNEQFF. Written as DNA, the CDR3 is TGTGCCAGCAGCTCTAGTTCGGGACAGCGCTCCTACAATGAGCAGTTCTTC.

The chain uses TRBV7-9 and TRBJ1-3, with D possibly matching TRBD1 (6 bases). V lost 4 bases, J lost 0 bases, and 19 bases lay in between. The CDR3 has 18 residues. From germline, CDR1 is SEHNR and CDR2 FQNEAQ (reference sequence). In nucleotides, the CDR3 is TGTGCCAGCAGCTCGACTGTCCAGGGGCCGTCCTCTGGAAACACCATATATTTT. Its protein product is CASSSTVQGPSSGNTIYF.

The rearrangement joins TRBV20-1 to TRBJ2-1; D gene unclear. From germline, CDR1 is DFQATT and CDR2 SNEGSKA (reference sequence). The CDR3 runs 10 residues. V lost 6 bases and J 9 bases, leaving 9 bases between the germline ends. The CDR3 sequence: CSASTVEQFF. The DNA of the CDR3 is TGCAGTGCATCGACTGTTGAGCAGTTCTTC.

V gene TRBV7-8 combines with J gene TRBJ1-2; a weak D match, TRBD1 (5 bases). The CDR3 consists of 16 residues. V lost 1 base and J 3 bases, leaving 15 bases between the germline ends. Germline CDR1 is SGHVS and CDR2 is FQNEAQ. CDR3 protein: CASSLGISSRDYGYTF. The CDR3 nucleotides read TGTGCCAGCAGCTTAGGCATCTCATCCAGGGACTATGGCTACACCTTC.

The chain uses TRBV10-3 and TRBJ1-2; 8 positions match TRBD1. Germline V gene sequence: CDR1 ENHRY, CDR2 SYGVKD. The V gene end was trimmed by 5 bases and the J gene end by 6 bases; junction bases not matched to a gene: 11. CDR3 length: 15 amino acids. CDR3 in amino acids: CAISPRTGRGNGYTF. As DNA, the CDR3 is TGTGCCATCAGTCCCCGGACAGGGAGAGGGAATGGCTACACCTTC.

This chain uses TRBV10-3 with TRBJ1-2, with a possible D match to TRBD1 (6 bases). CDR1 and CDR2 from the germline V gene are ENHRY and SYGVKD. Trimming removed 7 bases from V and 4 bases from J, with 13 bases in between. This CDR3 contains 13 residues. The chain's CDR3 is CAIKGDVIYGYTF. The CDR3 coding sequence is TGTGCCATCAAGGGGGATGTGATCTATGGCTACACCTTC.

The chain links TRBV5-1 to TRBJ2-7; a weak D match, TRBD1 (6 bases). The CDR3 runs to 15 residues. CDR1 is SGHRS, CDR2 YFSETQ, per germline. Deletions cut 4 bases from V and 2 bases from J, with 16 bases between. CDR3 coding DNA: TGCGCCAGCAGCCCGGACAGACTGACGACCTACGAGCAGTACTTC. Protein product: CASSPDRLTTYEQYF.

This chain links TRBV6-6 with TRBJ1-4; no definite D call. The CDR3 totals 16 residues. V was cut by 4 bases and J by 11 bases, with 23 bases left in between. Germline V gene sequence: CDR1 MNHNY, CDR2 SVGAGI (reference sequence). The CDR3 coding sequence is TGTGCCAGCAGTTTCCAGGTGACAAGCTTCGTTGAGAAACTGTTTTTT. Amino acids: CASSFQVTSFVEKLFF.